This T cell receptor beta chain is from a study of cytomegalovirus exposure and HLA in healthy donors. Overall study findings and caveats: Most TCR sequences were rare, but some public TCRs occurred in many donors.

V lost 6 bases and J lost 3; bases outside the gene matches: 10. Germline-derived CDR1 and CDR2 are MNHEY and SMNVEV (reference sequence). The CDR3 is 15 amino acids. Produced via immunoSEQ multiplex PCR; TCRdb's table is partial and in-frame only. Of around 350,000 clones in the sample, about nine tenths were seen once. This clone was counted once. Its target is unknown. This TCR came from a woman aged 18-35 years in good health and CMV-seronegative. This chain connects TRBV27 to TRBJ2-7; 8 bases are shared with TRBD2. The sequenced sample consisted of PBMCs. The CDR3 DNA is TGTGCCAGCAGCCCCCGGGGGGGGTTACTCTACGAGCAGTACTTC. It yields the protein CASSPRGGLLYEQYF.